The clone carrying this T cell receptor (beta chain) was recorded at least ten times. Its antigen is not known. These data originate in a study of neurological immune-mediated disorders. TCRdb redid the calling of the 5' RACE reads with MiXCR, one entry per CDR3 protein. Of about 65,000 distinct CDR3 sequences listed, under 5% are singletons. Study results and limitations: The level of TCR clonal expansion was highest in patients with HTLV-1-associated myelopathy and lowest in multiple sclerosis, where it fell below the level seen in healthy controls.

The CDR3 has 12 amino acids. Deletions cut 5 bases from V and 4 bases from J, with 11 bases between. CDR1 is DFQATT and CDR2 is SNEGSKA in the germline V gene (reference sequence). This sequence joins TRBV20-1 and TRBJ1-2; weak D call: TRBD1 (5 bases). This TCR was recovered from a man over 45 with multiple sclerosis. The sequenced sample consisted of PBMCs. The CDR3 nucleotides read TGCAGTGCTCCACAGGCCTCCTATGGCTACACCTTC. Amino acids: CSAPQASYGYTF.